The clone carrying this T cell receptor (beta chain) was observed a handful of times. The antigen remains undetermined. Then a second PCR, running about 6 to 11 cycles, was carried out with a sample-barcoded 5' primer and a J-beta primer mix. TCRdb re-analysed the 5' RACE reads in MiXCR, keeping a single row per CDR3 protein. The sample holds under 2,000,000 distinct CDR3 sequences, around 50% seen once. The data were taken from a study of blood T cells in healthy people across ages. J was trimmed by 3 bases and V by 1 base; bases with no gene match: 4. This CDR3 is 15 amino acids long. Germline V lookup: CDR1 LGHNA, CDR2 YNFKEQ. The study's findings and limits: Naive T cell percentage by flow cytometry tracked strongly with beta diversity.

The specimen sequenced was blood. The V call is TRBV4-2, the J call TRBJ2-5; 8 positions agree with TRBD2. This receptor was obtained from a woman in her thirties or forties in good health. The CDR3 nucleotides read TGTGCCAGCAGCCAAGTTGTCGGGGGGGAAGAGACCCAGTACTTC. It specifies CASSQVVGGEETQYF.